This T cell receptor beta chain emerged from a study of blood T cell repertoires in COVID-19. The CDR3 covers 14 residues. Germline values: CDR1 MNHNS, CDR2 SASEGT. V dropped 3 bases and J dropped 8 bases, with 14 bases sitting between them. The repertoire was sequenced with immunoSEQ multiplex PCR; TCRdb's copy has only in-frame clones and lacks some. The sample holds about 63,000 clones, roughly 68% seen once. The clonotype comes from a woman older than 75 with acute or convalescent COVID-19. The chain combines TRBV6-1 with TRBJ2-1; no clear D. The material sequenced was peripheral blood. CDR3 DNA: TGTGCCAGCAGTGATCGTGTGGGCTCGGATGAGCAGTTCTTC. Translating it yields CASSDRVGSDEQFF.